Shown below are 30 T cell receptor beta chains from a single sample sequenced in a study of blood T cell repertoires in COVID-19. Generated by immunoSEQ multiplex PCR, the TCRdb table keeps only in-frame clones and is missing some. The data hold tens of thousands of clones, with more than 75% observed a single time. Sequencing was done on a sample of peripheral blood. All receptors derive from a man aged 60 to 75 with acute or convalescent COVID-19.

CDR3: CASSNAATNEKLFF. The CDR3, as DNA: TGTGCCAGCAGCAACGCAGCAACTAATGAAAAACTGTTTTTT. The genes are TRBV7-9 and TRBJ1-4; unclear D gene. V was shortened by 5 bases and J by 0 bases, with 7 bases between the two germline ends. Germline loops: CDR1 SEHNR, CDR2 FQNEAQ (reference sequence). CDR3 length: 14 amino acids.

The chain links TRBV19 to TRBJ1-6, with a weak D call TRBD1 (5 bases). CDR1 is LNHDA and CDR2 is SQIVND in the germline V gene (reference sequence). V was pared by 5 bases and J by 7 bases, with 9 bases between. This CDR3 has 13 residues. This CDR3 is CASSSGQNSPLHF. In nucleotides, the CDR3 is TGTGCCAGTAGTTCCGGACAAAATTCACCCCTCCACTTT.

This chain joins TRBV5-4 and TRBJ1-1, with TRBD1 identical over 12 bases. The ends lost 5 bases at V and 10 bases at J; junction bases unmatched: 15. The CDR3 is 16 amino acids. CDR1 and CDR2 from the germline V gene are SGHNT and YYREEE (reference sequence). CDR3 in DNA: TGTGCCAGCAGTTCCCGGGGGACAGGGGGCGATTTTGGAGCTTTCTTT. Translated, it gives CASSSRGTGGDFGAFF.

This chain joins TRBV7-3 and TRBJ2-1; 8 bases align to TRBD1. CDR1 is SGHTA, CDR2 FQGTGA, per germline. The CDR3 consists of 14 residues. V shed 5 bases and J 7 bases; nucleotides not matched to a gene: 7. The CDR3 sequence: CASSGTGGLNEQFF. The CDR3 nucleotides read TGTGCCAGCAGCGGGACAGGAGGACTGAATGAGCAGTTCTTC.

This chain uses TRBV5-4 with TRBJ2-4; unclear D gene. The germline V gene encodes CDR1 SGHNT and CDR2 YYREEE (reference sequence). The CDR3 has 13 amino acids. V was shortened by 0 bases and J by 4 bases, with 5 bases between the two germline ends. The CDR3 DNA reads TGTGCCAGCAGCTTGGACAGAAAAAACATTCAGTACTTC. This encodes CASSLDRKNIQYF.

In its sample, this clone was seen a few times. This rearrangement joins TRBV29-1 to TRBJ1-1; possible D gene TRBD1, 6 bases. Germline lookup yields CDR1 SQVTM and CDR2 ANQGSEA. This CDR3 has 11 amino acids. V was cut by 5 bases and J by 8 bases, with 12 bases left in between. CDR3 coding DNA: TGCAGCGTTCAGGGGAACAACGAAGCTTTCTTT. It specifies CSVQGNNEAFF. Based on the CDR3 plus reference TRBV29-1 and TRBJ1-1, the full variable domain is SAVISQKPSRDICQRGTSLTIQCQVDSQVTMMFWYRQQPGQSLTLIATANQGSEATYESGFVIDKFPISRPNLTFSTLTVSNMSPEDSSIYLCSVQGNNEAFFGQGTRLTVV.

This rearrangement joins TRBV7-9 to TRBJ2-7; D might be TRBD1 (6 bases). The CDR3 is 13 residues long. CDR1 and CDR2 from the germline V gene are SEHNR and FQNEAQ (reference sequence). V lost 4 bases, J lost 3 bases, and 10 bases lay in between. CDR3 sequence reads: CASSSQGNYEQYF. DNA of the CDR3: TGTGCCAGCAGCTCTCAGGGGAACTACGAGCAGTACTTC.

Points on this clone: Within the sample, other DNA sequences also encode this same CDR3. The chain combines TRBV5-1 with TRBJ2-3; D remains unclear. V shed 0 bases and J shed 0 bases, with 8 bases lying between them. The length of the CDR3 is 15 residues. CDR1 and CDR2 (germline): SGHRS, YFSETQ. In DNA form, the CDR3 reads TGCGCCAGCAGCTTGGCTCCGGGTAGCACAGATACGCAGTATTTT. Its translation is CASSLAPGSTDTQYF.

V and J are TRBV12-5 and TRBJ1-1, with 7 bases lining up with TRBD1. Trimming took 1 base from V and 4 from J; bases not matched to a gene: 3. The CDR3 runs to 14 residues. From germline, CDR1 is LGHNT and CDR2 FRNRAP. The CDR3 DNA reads TGTGCTAGTGGTTTGGGGACAGGTTTCACTGAAGCTTTCTTT. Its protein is CASGLGTGFTEAFF.

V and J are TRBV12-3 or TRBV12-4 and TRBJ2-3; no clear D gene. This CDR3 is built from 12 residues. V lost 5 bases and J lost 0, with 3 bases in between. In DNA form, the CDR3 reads TGTGCCAGCAGTACTAGCACAGATACGCAGTATTTT. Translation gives CASSTSTDTQYF.

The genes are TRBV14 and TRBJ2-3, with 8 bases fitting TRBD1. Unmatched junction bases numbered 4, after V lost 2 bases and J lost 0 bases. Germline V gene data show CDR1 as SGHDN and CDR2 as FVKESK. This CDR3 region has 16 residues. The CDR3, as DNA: TGTGCCAGCAGCCAACAGGGGGCCCTTAGCACAGATACGCAGTATTTT. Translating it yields CASSQQGALSTDTQYF.

As DNA, the CDR3 is TGTGCCATCAGTGAGTTTAAGGGGGCTAGGTCGAAGGAGACCCAGTACTTC. Translated, it gives CAISEFKGARSKETQYF. The gene calls are TRBV10-3 and TRBJ2-5; 7 bases agree with TRBD1. This CDR3 has 17 residues. V trimming: 1 base; J trimming: 5 bases; junction bases outside the gene matches: 13. Germline V gives CDR1 ENHRY, CDR2 SYGVKD.

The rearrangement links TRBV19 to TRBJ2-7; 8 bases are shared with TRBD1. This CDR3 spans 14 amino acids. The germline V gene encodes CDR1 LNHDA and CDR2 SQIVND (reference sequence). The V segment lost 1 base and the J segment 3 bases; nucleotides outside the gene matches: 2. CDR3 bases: TGTGCCAGTAGTATAGGGGGACAGGTCTACGAGCAGTACTTC. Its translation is CASSIGGQVYEQYF.

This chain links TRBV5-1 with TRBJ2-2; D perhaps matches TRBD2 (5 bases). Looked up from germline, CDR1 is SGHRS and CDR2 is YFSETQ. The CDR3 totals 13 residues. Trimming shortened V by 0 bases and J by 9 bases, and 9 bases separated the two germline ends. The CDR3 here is CASSLGGSWELFF. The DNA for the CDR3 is TGCGCCAGCAGCTTGGGCGGGTCCTGGGAGCTGTTTTTT.

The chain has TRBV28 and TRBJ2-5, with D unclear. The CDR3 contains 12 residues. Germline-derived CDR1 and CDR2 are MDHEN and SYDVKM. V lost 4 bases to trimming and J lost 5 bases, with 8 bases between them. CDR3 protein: CASSSGRETQYF. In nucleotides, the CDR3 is TGTGCCAGCAGTTCTGGTCGGGAGACCCAGTACTTC.

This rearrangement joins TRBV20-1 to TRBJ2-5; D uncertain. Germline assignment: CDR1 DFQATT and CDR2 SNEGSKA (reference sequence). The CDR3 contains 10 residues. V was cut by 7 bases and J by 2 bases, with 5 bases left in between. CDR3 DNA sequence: TGCAGTGTGGCTCAAGAGACCCAGTACTTC. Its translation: CSVAQETQYF.

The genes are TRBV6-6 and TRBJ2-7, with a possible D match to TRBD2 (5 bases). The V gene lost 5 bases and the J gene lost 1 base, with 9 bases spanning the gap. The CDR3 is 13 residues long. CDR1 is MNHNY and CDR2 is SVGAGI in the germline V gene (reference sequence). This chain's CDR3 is CASSPRESYEQYF. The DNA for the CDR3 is TGTGCCAGCAGTCCGAGGGAATCCTACGAGCAGTACTTC.

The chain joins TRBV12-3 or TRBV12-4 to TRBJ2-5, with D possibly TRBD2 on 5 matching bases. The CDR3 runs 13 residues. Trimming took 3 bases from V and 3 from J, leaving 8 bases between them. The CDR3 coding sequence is TGTGCCAGCAGTTTGCGGGCAGAAGAGACCCAGTACTTC. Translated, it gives CASSLRAEETQYF.

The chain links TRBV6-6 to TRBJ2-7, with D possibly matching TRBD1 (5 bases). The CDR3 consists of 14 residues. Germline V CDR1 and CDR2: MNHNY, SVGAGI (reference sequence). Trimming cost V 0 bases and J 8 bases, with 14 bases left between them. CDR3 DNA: TGTGCCAGCAGTTACTCAGGTGCAGGGTCGAAGCAGTACTTC. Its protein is CASSYSGAGSKQYF.

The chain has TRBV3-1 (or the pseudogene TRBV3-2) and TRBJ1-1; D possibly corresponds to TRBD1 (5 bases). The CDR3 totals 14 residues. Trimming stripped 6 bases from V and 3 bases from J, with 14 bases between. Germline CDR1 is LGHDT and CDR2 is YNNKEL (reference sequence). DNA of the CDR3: TGTGCCAGCAGTGCCGCGGGGGTGCACACTGAAGCTTTCTTT. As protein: CASSAAGVHTEAFF.

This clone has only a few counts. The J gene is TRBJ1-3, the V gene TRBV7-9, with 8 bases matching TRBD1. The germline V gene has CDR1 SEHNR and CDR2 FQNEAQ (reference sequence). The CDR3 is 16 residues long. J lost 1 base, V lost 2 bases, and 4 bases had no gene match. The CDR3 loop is CASSLRTGPSGNTIYF. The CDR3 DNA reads TGTGCCAGCAGCTTAAGGACAGGGCCGTCTGGAAACACCATATATTTT. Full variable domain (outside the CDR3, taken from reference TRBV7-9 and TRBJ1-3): DTGVSQNPRHKITKRGQNVTFRCDPISEHNRLYWYRQTLGQGPEFLTYFQNEAQLEKSRLLSDRFSAERPKGSFSTLEIQRTEQGDSAMYLCASSLRTGPSGNTIYFGEGSWLTVV.

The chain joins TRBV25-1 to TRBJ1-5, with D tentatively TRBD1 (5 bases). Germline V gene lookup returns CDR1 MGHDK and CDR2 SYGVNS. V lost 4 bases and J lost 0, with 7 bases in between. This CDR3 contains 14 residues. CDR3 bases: TGTGCCAGCAGTGGACAGTATAGCAATCAGCCCCAGCATTTT. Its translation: CASSGQYSNQPQHF.

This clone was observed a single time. CDR3 protein: CASSLVEVGLEKLFF. The CDR3 DNA is TGTGCCAGCAGCCTAGTGGAGGTTGGCTTAGAAAAACTGTTTTTT. The chain links TRBV28 to TRBJ1-4; D uncertain. Per the germline V gene, CDR1 is MDHEN and CDR2 is SYDVKM. This CDR3 region has 15 residues. Trimming stripped 6 bases from V and 8 bases from J, with 19 bases between.

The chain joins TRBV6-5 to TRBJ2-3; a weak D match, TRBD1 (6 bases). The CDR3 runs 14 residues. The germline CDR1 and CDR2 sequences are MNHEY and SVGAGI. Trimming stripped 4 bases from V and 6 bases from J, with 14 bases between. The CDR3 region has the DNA TGTGCCAGCAGTTTAAGACAGGTTCGGGATACGCAGTATTTT. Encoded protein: CASSLRQVRDTQYF.

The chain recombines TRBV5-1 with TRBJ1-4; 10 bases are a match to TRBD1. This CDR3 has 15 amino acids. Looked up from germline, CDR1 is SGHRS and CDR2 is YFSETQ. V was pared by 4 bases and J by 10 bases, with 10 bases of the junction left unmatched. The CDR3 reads CASSTDGTGDGKLFF. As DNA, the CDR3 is TGCGCCAGCAGCACGGACGGGACAGGGGATGGAAAACTGTTTTTT.

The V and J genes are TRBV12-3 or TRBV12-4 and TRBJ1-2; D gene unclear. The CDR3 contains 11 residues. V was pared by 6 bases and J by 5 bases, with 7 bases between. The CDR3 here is CASSRQYGYTF. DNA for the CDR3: TGTGCCAGCAGCCGACAATATGGCTACACCTTC.

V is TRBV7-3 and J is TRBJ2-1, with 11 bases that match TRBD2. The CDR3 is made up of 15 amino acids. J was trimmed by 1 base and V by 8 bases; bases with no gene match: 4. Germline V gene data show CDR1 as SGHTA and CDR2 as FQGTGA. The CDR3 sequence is CASASGGRSYNEQFF. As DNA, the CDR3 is TGTGCCAGCGCTAGCGGGGGGCGTTCCTACAATGAGCAGTTCTTC.

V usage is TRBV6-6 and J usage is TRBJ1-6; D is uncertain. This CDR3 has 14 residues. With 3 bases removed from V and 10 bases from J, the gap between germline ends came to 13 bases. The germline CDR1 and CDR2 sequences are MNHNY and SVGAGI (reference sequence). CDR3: CASSYSRLGSPLHF. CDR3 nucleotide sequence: TGTGCCAGCAGTTATTCCAGATTGGGCTCACCCCTCCACTTT.

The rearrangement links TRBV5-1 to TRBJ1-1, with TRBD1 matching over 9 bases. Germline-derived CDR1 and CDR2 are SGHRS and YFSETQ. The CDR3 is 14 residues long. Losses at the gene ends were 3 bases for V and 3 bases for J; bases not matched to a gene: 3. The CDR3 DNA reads TGCGCCAGCAGCTCGTGGACAGGGGACACTGAAGCTTTCTTT. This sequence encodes CASSSWTGDTEAFF.

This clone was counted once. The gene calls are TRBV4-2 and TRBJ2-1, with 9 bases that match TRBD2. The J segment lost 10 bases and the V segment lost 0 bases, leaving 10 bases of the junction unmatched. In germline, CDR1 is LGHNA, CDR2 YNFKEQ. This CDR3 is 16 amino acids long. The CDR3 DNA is TGTGCCAGCAGCCAAGATCATGGCGGGGGGGCCGGAGAGCAGTTCTTC. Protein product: CASSQDHGGGAGEQFF.